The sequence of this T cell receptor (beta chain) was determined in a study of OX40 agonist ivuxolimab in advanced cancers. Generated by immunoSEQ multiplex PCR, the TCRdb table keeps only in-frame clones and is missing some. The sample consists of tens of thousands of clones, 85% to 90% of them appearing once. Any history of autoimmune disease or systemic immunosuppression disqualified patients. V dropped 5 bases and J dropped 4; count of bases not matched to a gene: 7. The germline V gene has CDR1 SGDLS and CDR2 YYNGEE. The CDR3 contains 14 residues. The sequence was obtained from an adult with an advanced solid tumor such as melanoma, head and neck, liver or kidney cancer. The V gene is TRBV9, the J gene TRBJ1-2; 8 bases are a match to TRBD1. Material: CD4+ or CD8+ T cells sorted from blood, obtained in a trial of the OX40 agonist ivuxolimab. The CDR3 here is CASSGPDRGYGYTF. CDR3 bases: TGTGCCAGCAGTGGCCCCGACAGGGGCTATGGCTACACCTTC. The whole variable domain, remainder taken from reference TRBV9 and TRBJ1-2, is DSGVTQTPKHLITATGQRVTLRCSPRSGDLSVYWYQQSLDQGLQFLIQYYNGEERAKGNILERFSAQQFPDLHSELNLSSLELGDSALYFCASSGPDRGYGYTFGSGTRLTVV.